The present entry profiles one T cell receptor beta chain with its context. Its antigen remains unknown. Profiled with immunoSEQ multiplex PCR; TCRdb holds only in-frame clones, not every one. In the table there are fewer than 350,000 clones, around 87% of which are singletons. The data were obtained in a study of shared clonotypes between healthy human individuals. Whole-study results and caveats: Owing to a small donor count, the genetic and exposure-history diversity represented was limited.

The CDR3 sequence is 15 residues long. Trimming pared 0 bases from V and 4 bases from J, leaving 12 bases between. Germline CDR1 is SGHVS and CDR2 is FNYEAQ. Sequenced input: memory CD8+ T cells sorted from blood. Subset defined: CD45RO+ cells pooled with CCR7-negative TemRA cells. This TCR was recovered from a man between 18 and 35 years old in good health. The rearrangement uses TRBV7-6 and TRBJ1-1; D is unclear. DNA for the CDR3: TGTGCCAGCAGCTTAGCAGGGTCCGGCGTCACTGAAGCTTTCTTT. Translated, it gives CASSLAGSGVTEAFF.